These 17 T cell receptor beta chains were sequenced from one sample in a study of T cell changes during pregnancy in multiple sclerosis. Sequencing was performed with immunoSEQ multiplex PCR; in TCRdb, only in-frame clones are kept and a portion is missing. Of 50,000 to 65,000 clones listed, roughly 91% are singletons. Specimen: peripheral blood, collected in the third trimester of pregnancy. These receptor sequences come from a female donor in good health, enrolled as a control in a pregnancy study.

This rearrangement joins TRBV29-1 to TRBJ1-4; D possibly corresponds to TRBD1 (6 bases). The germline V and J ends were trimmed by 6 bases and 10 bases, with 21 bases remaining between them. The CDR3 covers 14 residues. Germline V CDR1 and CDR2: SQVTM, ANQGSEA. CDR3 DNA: TGCAGCGTCGGATCAGGACAGCCTCCGCGAAAACTGTTTTTT. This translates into CSVGSGQPPRKLFF.

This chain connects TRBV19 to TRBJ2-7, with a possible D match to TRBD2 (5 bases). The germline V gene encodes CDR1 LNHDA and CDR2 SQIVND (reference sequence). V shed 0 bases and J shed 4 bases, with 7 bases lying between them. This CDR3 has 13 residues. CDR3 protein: CASSIDRGYEQYF. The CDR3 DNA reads TGTGCCAGTAGTATAGATCGAGGGTACGAGCAGTACTTC. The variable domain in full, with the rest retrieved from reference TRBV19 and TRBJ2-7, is DGGITQSPKYLFRKEGQNVTLSCEQNLNHDAMYWYRQDPGQGLRLIYYSQIVNDFQKGDIAEGYSVSREKKESFPLTVTSAQKNPTAFYLCASSIDRGYEQYFGPGTRLTVT.

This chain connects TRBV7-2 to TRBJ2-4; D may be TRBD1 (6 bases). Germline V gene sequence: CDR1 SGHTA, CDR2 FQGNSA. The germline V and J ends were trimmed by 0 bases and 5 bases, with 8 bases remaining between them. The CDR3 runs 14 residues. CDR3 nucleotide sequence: TGTGCCAGCAGCTTAGCGGCAGGGGAAAACATTCAGTACTTC. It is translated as CASSLAAGENIQYF.

The CDR3 reads CASSHHRELGNTEAFF. Written as DNA, the CDR3 is TGTGCCAGCAGCCATCACCGGGAACTCGGGAACACTGAAGCTTTCTTT. This chain links TRBV11-2 with TRBJ1-1; no firm D call. The CDR3 loop spans 16 amino acids. CDR1 is SGHAT, CDR2 FQNNGV, per germline. The V and J ends lost 5 bases and 1 base respectively, with 17 bases between them.

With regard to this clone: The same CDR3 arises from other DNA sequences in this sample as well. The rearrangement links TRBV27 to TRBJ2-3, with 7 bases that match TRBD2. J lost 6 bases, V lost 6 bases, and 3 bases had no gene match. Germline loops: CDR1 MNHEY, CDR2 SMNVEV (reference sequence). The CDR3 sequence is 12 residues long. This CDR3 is CASSWGGDTQYF. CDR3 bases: TGTGCCAGCAGCTGGGGGGGGGATACGCAGTATTTT.

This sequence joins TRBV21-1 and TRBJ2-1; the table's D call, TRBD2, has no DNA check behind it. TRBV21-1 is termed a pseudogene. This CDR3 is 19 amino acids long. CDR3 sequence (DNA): TGTGCCAGCAGCAAGTGTCTAGCGGGAGGGCCGTGGGGCTACAATGAGCAGTTCTTC. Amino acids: CASSKCLAGGPWGYNEQFF.

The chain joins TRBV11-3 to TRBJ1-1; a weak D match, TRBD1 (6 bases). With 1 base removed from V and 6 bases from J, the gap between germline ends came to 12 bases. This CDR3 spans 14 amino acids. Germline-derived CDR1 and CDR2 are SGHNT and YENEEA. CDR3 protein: CASSLATGLPEAFF. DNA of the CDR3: TGTGCCAGCAGCTTAGCGACAGGTCTGCCTGAAGCTTTCTTT.

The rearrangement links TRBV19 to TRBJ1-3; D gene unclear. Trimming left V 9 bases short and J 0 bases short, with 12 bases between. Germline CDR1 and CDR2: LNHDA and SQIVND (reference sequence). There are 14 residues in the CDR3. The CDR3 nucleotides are TGTGCCAGCAGGCCTTCCTTCTCTGGAAACACCATATATTTT. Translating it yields CASRPSFSGNTIYF. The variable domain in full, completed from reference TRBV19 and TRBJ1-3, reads DGGITQSPKYLFRKEGQNVTLSCEQNLNHDAMYWYRQDPGQGLRLIYYSQIVNDFQKGDIAEGYSVSREKKESFPLTVTSAQKNPTAFYLCASRPSFSGNTIYFGEGSWLTVV.

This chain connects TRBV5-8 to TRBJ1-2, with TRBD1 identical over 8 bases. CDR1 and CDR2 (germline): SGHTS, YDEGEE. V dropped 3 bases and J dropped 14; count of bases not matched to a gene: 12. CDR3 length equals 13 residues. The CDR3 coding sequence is TGTGCCAGCAGCTACGACAGGGGCGCCGAAGGGACCTTC. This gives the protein CASSYDRGAEGTF.

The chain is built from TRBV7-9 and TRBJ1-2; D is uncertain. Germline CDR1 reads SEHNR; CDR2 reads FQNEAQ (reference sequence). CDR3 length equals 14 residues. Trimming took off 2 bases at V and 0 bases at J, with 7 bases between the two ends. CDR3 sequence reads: CASSLYSANYGYTF. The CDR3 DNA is TGTGCCAGCAGCTTATACAGTGCTAACTATGGCTACACCTTC.

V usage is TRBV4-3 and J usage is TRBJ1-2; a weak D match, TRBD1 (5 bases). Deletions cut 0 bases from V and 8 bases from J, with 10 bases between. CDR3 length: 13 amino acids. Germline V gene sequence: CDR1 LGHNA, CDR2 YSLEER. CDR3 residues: CASSQEGEGGYTF. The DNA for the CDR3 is TGCGCCAGCAGCCAAGAGGGGGAGGGCGGCTACACCTTC.

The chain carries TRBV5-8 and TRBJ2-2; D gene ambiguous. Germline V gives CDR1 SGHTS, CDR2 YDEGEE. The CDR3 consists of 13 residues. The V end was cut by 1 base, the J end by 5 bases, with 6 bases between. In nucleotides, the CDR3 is TGTGCCAGCAGCTTGACTCTGACCGGGGAGCTGTTTTTT. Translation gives CASSLTLTGELFF.

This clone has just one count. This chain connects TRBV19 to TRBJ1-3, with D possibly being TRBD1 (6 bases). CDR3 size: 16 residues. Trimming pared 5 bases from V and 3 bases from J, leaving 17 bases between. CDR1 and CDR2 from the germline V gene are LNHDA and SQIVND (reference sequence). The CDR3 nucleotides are TGTGCCAGTAGTTTCCGGGACACAATAATTGGAAACACCATATATTTT. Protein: CASSFRDTIIGNTIYF.

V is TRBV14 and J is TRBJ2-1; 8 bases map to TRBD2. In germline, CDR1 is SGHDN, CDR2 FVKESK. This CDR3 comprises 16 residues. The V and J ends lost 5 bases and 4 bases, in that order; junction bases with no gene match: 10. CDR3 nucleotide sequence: TGTGCCAGCAGCTTTTTGGCGGGGGGAAGTTACAATGAGCAGTTCTTC. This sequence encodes CASSFLAGGSYNEQFF.

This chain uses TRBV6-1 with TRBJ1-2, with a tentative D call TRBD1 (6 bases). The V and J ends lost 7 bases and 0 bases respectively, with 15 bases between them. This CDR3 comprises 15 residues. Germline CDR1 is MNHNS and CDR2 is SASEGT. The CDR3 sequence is CASNQQGRSNYGYTF. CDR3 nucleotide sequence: TGTGCCAGCAACCAACAGGGACGATCTAACTATGGCTACACCTTC.

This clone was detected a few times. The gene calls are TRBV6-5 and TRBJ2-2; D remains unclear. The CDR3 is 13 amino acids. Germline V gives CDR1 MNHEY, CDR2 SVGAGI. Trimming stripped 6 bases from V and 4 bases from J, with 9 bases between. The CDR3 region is CASSIAGTGELFF. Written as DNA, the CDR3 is TGTGCCAGCAGCATAGCCGGCACCGGGGAGCTGTTTTTT.

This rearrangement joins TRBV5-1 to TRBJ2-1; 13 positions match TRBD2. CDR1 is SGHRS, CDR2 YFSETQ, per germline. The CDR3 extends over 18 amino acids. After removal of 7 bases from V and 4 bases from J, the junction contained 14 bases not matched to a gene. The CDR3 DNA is TGCGCCAGCCATACCACGACTAGCGGGAGGACTCTTTACAATGAGCAGTTCTTC. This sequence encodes CASHTTTSGRTLYNEQFF.